This is a list of T cell receptor beta chains from one sample in a study of CD8+ T cells in alopecia areata. The assay was immunoSEQ multiplex PCR, and TCRdb's table has in-frame clones only and misses some. The table lists about 140,000 clones, 70% to 90% of them singletons, with around 14% in the top ten. Source: CD8+ T cells sorted from blood, taken at week 4, from a patient treated with tofacitinib. All receptors derive from a human donor with alopecia areata. The CDR3 runs from the conserved cysteine through the conserved F or W. A D gene is named only where the DNA matches it firmly. Some rows mark clone size as missing; the rest say once, few, many or name a class of expanded clone.

j_call clone_size v_call d_call cdr3_nt cdr3_aa
TRBJ2-3 . TRBV7-9 . TGTGCCAGCAGCTTAGAAGGGGCCCAAGATACGCAGTATTTT CASSLEGAQDTQYF
TRBJ2-1 once TRBV9 TRBD1 TGTGCCAGCAGCGTAGACTTTTCAGGGGGTCATGAGCAGTTCTTC CASSVDFSGGHEQFF
TRBJ1-2 . TRBV5-1 . TGCGCCAGCAGCGCCGGGACGGACTACACCTTC CASSAGTDYTF
TRBJ1-2 . TRBV27 TRBD1 TGTGCCAGCAGTTTGGGACAGGGGACTTACTATGGCTACACCTTC CASSLGQGTYYGYTF
TRBJ2-1 . TRBV7-7 . TGTGCTAGCAGCCCGGGACGGAACAATGAGCAGTTCTTC CASSPGRNNEQFF
TRBJ2-7 . TRBV4-1 . TGCGCCAGCAGCCAAGACGAGTACCCCTACGAGCAGTACTTC CASSQDEYPYEQYF
TRBJ2-1 . TRBV5-6 . TGTGCCAGCAGCTTGGGAGGGGCGGCCTACAATGAGCAGTTCTTC CASSLGGAAYNEQFF
TRBJ2-7 . TRBV7-7 TRBD1 TGTGCCAGCAGCGCGGGGACAGGGGACGGCTACGAGCAGTACTTC CASSAGTGDGYEQYF
TRBJ2-1 . TRBV29-1 . TGCAGCGTTGAAGGATACTCAGGGTCCCCAAGCTCCTACAATGAGCAGTTCTTC CSVEGYSGSPSSYNEQFF
TRBJ2-7 . TRBV19 . TGTGCCAGTAGTATGGGGGCCAGCTCCTACGAGCAGTACTTC CASSMGASSYEQYF
TRBJ1-6 . TRBV7-6 . TGTGCCAGCAGCACGTCAATGGGGGCGAATTCACCCCTCCACTTT CASSTSMGANSPLHF
TRBJ1-1 . TRBV29-1 . TGCAGCGTTGAAGACGGGCGGATTGAAGCTTTCTTT CSVEDGRIEAFF
TRBJ2-3 . TRBV9 . TGTGCCTGCCTCGGGGGTATGGGTACAGATACGCAGTATTTT CACLGGMGTDTQYF
TRBJ2-3 . TRBV29-1 . TGCAGCGTTGAGGGGGATACGCAGTATTTT CSVEGDTQYF
TRBJ1-2 . TRBV2 . TGTGCCAGCGCCGGGACACGCTATGGCTACACCTTC CASAGTRYGYTF
TRBJ2-7 . TRBV19 . TGTGCCAGTAACCCCGGCGGAGGCTACGAGCAGTACTTC CASNPGGGYEQYF
TRBJ2-3 many TRBV19 . TGTGCCAGTAGTGCAGGGTTCCCAGATACGCAGTATTTT CASSAGFPDTQYF
TRBJ1-2 . TRBV29-1 . TGCAGCGTTGAGTCTATCCCGCCTAGGGGCTACACCTTC CSVESIPPRGYTF
TRBJ1-2 once TRBV30 . TGTGCCTGGAGTTTATTAGGAGGGGCGGCTAACTATGGCTACACCTTC CAWSLLGGAANYGYTF
TRBJ2-7 . TRBV5-1 . TGCGCCAGCAGCTTGTACGGGGACTCCTACGAGCAGTACTTC CASSLYGDSYEQYF
TRBJ2-7 . TRBV4-1 TRBD1 TGCGCCAGCAGCCAAGAGGACAGGGGCAGATACGAGCAGTACTTC CASSQEDRGRYEQYF
TRBJ2-5 . TRBV5-6 . TGTGCCAGCAACTTGTACAGTGACCAAGAGACCCAGTACTTC CASNLYSDQETQYF
TRBJ2-6 . TRBV4-2 . TGTGCCAGCAGCCAAGAACAGGGAACCTACTCTGGGGCCAACGTCCTGACTTTC CASSQEQGTYSGANVLTF
TRBJ2-7 . TRBV19 TRBD1 TGTGCCAGTTCCGGACAGGACTACGAGCAGTACTTC CASSGQDYEQYF
TRBJ2-5 . TRBV9 TRBD2 TGTGCCAGCAGACATAGCGGGAGCACACAAGAGACCCAGTACTTC CASRHSGSTQETQYF
TRBJ2-7 . TRBV27 TRBD1 TGTGCCAGCAGTCAGAACAGGGGCTCATCCCCCTACGAGCAGTACTTC CASSQNRGSSPYEQYF
TRBJ1-1 . TRBV20-1 . TGCAGTGCTAGAGATGGAAGAGAAGCTTTCTTT CSARDGREAFF
TRBJ2-1 few TRBV5-1 TRBD2 TGCGCCAGCAGCTTGATCGGTCTAGCGGGACAGACCGACAATGAGCAGTTCTTC CASSLIGLAGQTDNEQFF
TRBJ2-7 . TRBV6-6 TRBD2 TGTGCCAGCAGAGCGGGACCGAGCAACTCCTACGAGCAGTACTTC CASRAGPSNSYEQYF
TRBJ2-2 once TRBV9 TRBD1 TGTGCCAGCAGCCCCAGGACAGGCAAGAACACCGGGGAGCTGTTTTTT CASSPRTGKNTGELFF
TRBJ2-1 . TRBV5-1 . TGCGCCAGCTGCTCCGCCTTGCAGCCTAACAATGAGCAGTTCTTC CASCSALQPNNEQFF
TRBJ2-5 . TRBV7-8 TRBD2 TGTGCCAGCAGCTTCCCGAGCAGCGGGGGGGAAGAGACCCAGTACTTC CASSFPSSGGEETQYF
TRBJ1-5 once TRBV30 . TGTGCCTGGAGCGACTTCTCCGGGTCCAGTAATCAGCCCCAGCATTTT CAWSDFSGSSNQPQHF
TRBJ2-3 medium-sized TRBV25-1 . TGTGCCAGCAGTGAATATAGCCTCACAGATACGCAGTATTTT CASSEYSLTDTQYF
TRBJ2-1 once TRBV13 TRBD1 TGTGCCAGCAGCTTAGAGGGACAGGGCTACAATGAGCAGTTCTTC CASSLEGQGYNEQFF